A single sample is the source of the 17 T cell receptor beta chains below, sequenced in a study of cytomegalovirus exposure and HLA in healthy donors. Vbeta (60) and Jbeta (13) primers were used in the PCR. Sequencing used immunoSEQ multiplex PCR; TCRdb keeps in-frame clones, though not all of them. This table has 55,000 to 65,000 clones, more than 65% appearing once. The sample consisted of PBMCs. Receptors originate from a woman in her twenties or thirties in good health and CMV-seronegative.

The chain employs TRBV7-9 and TRBJ1-3; perhaps TRBD1 as D (5 bases). CDR1 is SEHNR, CDR2 FQNEAQ, per germline (reference sequence). The CDR3 contains 17 residues. The germline V and J ends were trimmed by 5 bases and 0 bases, with 17 bases remaining between them. As DNA, the CDR3 is TGTGCCAGCAGCCCAGCGGGGGTTAAACTCTCTGGAAACACCATATATTTT. Amino acid sequence: CASSPAGVKLSGNTIYF.

This rearrangement joins TRBV30 to TRBJ1-1; 9 bases fit TRBD1. Germline CDR1 GTSNPN, CDR2 SVGIG (reference sequence). J was trimmed by 4 bases and V by 3 bases; bases with no gene match: 3. The CDR3 sequence is 13 residues long. The chain's CDR3 is CAWRTTGGTEAFF. The CDR3, as DNA: TGTGCCTGGAGGACGACAGGGGGCACTGAAGCTTTCTTT.

The table lists this clone with a count of one. V is TRBV10-3 and J is TRBJ2-3, with 14 bases identical to TRBD2. V was clipped by 5 bases and J by 3 bases; unmatched bases: 7. From germline, CDR1 is ENHRY and CDR2 SYGVKD. There are 17 residues in the CDR3. Here the CDR3 DNA reads TGTGCCATCAGTTTGACGACTAGCGGGGGGGAAACAGATACGCAGTATTTT. Its protein product is CAISLTTSGGETDTQYF.

The chain carries TRBV5-1 and TRBJ1-2; tentative D call: TRBD1 (5 bases). This CDR3 has 14 residues. From germline, CDR1 is SGHRS and CDR2 YFSETQ. Trimming stripped 3 bases from V and 0 bases from J, with 9 bases between. The CDR3 is CASSWGTSNYGYTF. The CDR3 region has the DNA TGCGCCAGCAGCTGGGGCACCTCTAACTATGGCTACACCTTC.

This clone was recorded once. This sequence joins TRBV23-1 and TRBJ2-3, with no clear D. TRBV23-1 is known as an ORF, though its function is uncertain. The CDR3 contains 13 residues. Trimming took off 7 bases at V and 2 bases at J, with 10 bases between the two ends. The DNA for the CDR3 is TGCGCCAGCAAGTCCGGAGACACAGATACGCAGTATTTT. This translates into CASKSGDTDTQYF.

This clone was seen a handful of times. J is TRBJ1-1 and V is TRBV2, with D unclear. Germline V CDR1 and CDR2: SNHLY, FYNNEI. The CDR3 totals 14 residues. The V gene lost 8 bases and the J gene lost 1 base, with 14 bases spanning the gap. The CDR3 region has the DNA TGTGCCAGCCGTCCAGGTTCCTGGAACACTGAAGCTTTCTTT. Translation gives CASRPGSWNTEAFF.

The genes are TRBV15 and TRBJ1-4; no reliable D call. The germline CDR1 and CDR2 sequences are LNHNV and YYDKDF (reference sequence). This CDR3 region has 12 residues. Trimming pared 3 bases from V and 4 bases from J, leaving 3 bases between. CDR3 sequence: CATSSYNEKLFF. The CDR3 DNA sequence: TGTGCCACCAGCAGCTATAATGAAAAACTGTTTTTT.

This clone turned up a few times. The chain carries TRBV9 and TRBJ1-6; D unclear. The V end was cut by 0 bases, the J end by 10 bases, with 14 bases between. CDR3 size: 15 residues. Looked up from germline, CDR1 is SGDLS and CDR2 is YYNGEE. The CDR3 is CASSVDEYLGSPLHF. The CDR3 bases are TGTGCCAGCAGCGTAGACGAGTATCTGGGCTCACCCCTCCACTTT.

V usage is TRBV11-3 and J usage is TRBJ1-1, with D perhaps TRBD1 (5 bases). CDR3 length: 12 amino acids. V dropped 4 bases and J dropped 4 bases, with 7 bases sitting between them. Germline CDR1 SGHNT, CDR2 YENEEA. Here the CDR3 DNA reads TGTGCCAGCAGCTCGGGGGTCACTGAAGCTTTCTTT. Protein: CASSSGVTEAFF.

The rearrangement uses TRBV5-5 and TRBJ2-2; 10 nucleotides match TRBD1. In germline, CDR1 is SGHKS, CDR2 YYEKEE (reference sequence). The CDR3 loop spans 15 amino acids. Trimming at V came to 5 bases and at J to 5 bases, leaving 6 bases not matched to a gene. The CDR3 sequence is CASRPGTGVTGELFF. CDR3 in DNA: TGTGCCAGCAGACCTGGGACAGGGGTTACCGGGGAGCTGTTTTTT. Looking up the rest from reference TRBV5-5 and TRBJ2-2 gives the full variable domain: DAGVTQSPTHLIKTRGQQVTLRCSPISGHKSVSWYQQVLGQGPQFIFQYYEKEERGRGNFPDRFSARQFPNYSSELNVNALLLGDSALYLCASRPGTGVTGELFFGEGSRLTVL.

The rearrangement joins TRBV30 to TRBJ2-1; D is possibly TRBD1 (6 bases). V lost 4 bases and J lost 10, with 17 bases in between. Per germline, CDR1 GTSNPN and CDR2 SVGIG (reference sequence). The CDR3 runs 13 residues. The DNA for the CDR3 is TGTGCCTGGACCCTCTTCACCGGGACAGAGCAGTTCTTC. Translating it yields CAWTLFTGTEQFF. The variable domain in full, with the rest retrieved from reference TRBV30 and TRBJ2-1, is SQTIHQWPATLVQPVGSPLSLECTVEGTSNPNLYWYRQAAGRGLQLLFYSVGIGQISSEVPQNLSASRPQDRQFILSSKKLLLSDSGFYLCAWTLFTGTEQFFGPGTRLTVL.

The V gene is TRBV7-2, the J gene TRBJ2-7; maybe TRBD2 (5 bases). This CDR3 region has 14 residues. Per the germline V gene, CDR1 is SGHTA and CDR2 is FQGNSA. V was trimmed by 1 base and J by 5 bases, leaving 12 bases between them. DNA for the CDR3: TGTGCCAGCAGCTTAGAAATATCGGGGAACGAGCAGTACGTC. This sequence encodes CASSLEISGNEQYV.

This chain joins TRBV5-6 and TRBJ2-6; 10 bases fit TRBD2. This CDR3 region has 16 residues. CDR1 is SGHDT and CDR2 is YYEEEE in the germline V gene. V lost 5 bases, J lost 4 bases, and 6 bases stayed unmatched. CDR3 sequence (DNA): TGTGCCAGCAGAACAAGCGGGGGGGGCGGGGCCAACGTCCTGACTTTC. This translates into CASRTSGGGGANVLTF. The variable domain in full, with the rest retrieved from reference TRBV5-6 and TRBJ2-6, is DAGVTQSPTHLIKTRGQQVTLRCSPKSGHDTVSWYQQALGQGPQFIFQYYEEEERQRGNFPDRFSGHQFPNYSSELNVNALLLGDSALYLCASRTSGGGGANVLTFGAGSRLTVL.

The chain recombines TRBV27 with TRBJ2-1, with 9 bases fitting TRBD2. CDR3 length equals 15 residues. The germline V gene has CDR1 MNHEY and CDR2 SMNVEV (reference sequence). The trim removed 7 bases at V and 4 bases at J, leaving 8 bases unmatched. CDR3 DNA: TGTGCCAGCACGGGGGCGGGAGGGTTGTACAATGAGCAGTTCTTC. It yields the protein CASTGAGGLYNEQFF.

As DNA, the CDR3 is TGCGCCAGCAGCCAAGCCTCCGGAGCGGGAACCTACAATGAGCAGTTCTTC. Amino acids: CASSQASGAGTYNEQFF. V is TRBV4-3 and J is TRBJ2-1; 7 nucleotides match TRBD2. This CDR3 has 17 amino acids. Germline CDR1 reads LGHNA; CDR2 reads YSLEER. The junction had 8 bases not matched to a gene; V was cut back by 1 base and J by 2 bases.

V is TRBV6-4 and J is TRBJ2-7; the match to TRBD1 covers 8 bases. The CDR3 covers 17 residues. With V trimmed by 3 bases and J by 4 bases, 14 bases remained unmatched. Germline-derived CDR1 and CDR2 are MRHNA and SNTAGT. CDR3: CASSEKALMGDRYEQYV. The CDR3 DNA reads as TGTGCCAGCAGTGAAAAGGCCCTAATGGGGGACAGGTACGAGCAGTACGTC.

The chain has TRBV19 and TRBJ1-4; D perhaps matches TRBD1 (5 bases). CDR1 is LNHDA, CDR2 SQIVND, per germline (reference sequence). The CDR3 runs to 17 residues. V was cut by 3 bases and J by 10 bases, with 24 bases left in between. The CDR3 nucleotides read TGTGCCAGTAGTATTAAGGGTGACAGCCCTAATTCGGGAAAACTGTTTTTT. This codes for CASSIKGDSPNSGKLFF.